This T cell receptor beta chain is from a study of T cells in Graves' hyperthyroidism and ophthalmopathy. Study outcomes and limitations: It was a median around 6 months before onset that the model predicted ophthalmopathy. Most thyroid clonotypes expanded above 0.001 appeared in blood too.

RNA transcripts served as the template for amplifying TCR beta CDR3 regions. The HTBI primer set drove a first-round RT-PCR of the TCR CDR3. Via MiXCR, TCRdb re-called the multiplex PCR reads, giving one row per CDR3 protein. The sample carries 250,000 to 300,000 distinct CDR3 sequences, about an eighth recorded once. This CDR3 is 14 amino acids long. J was trimmed by 4 bases and V by 4 bases; bases with no gene match: 8. Germline values: CDR1 GTSNPN, CDR2 SVGIG (reference sequence). In making diagnoses, clinical symptoms, serum thyroxine and TRAb, thyroid ultrasound and orbital computed tomography were all used. This clonotype was counted between two and nine times. What it binds is unknown.

Sequencing was carried out using blood. The rearrangement uses TRBV30 and TRBJ2-5, with 8 bases lining up with TRBD2. This receptor was taken from a woman aged 40 to 49 with Graves' hyperthyroidism. This CDR3 reads CAWTARLAGETQYF. The CDR3 nucleotides read TGTGCCTGGACGGCGAGGCTAGCGGGAGAGACCCAGTACTTC. Full variable domain (outside the CDR3, taken from reference TRBV30 and TRBJ2-5): SQTIHQWPATLVQPVGSPLSLECTVEGTSNPNLYWYRQAAGRGLQLLFYSVGIGQISSEVPQNLSASRPQDRQFILSSKKLLLSDSGFYLCAWTARLAGETQYFGPGTRLLVL.